This record looks at one T cell receptor (beta chain) sequence and its context. What it binds is unknown. Trimming removed 10 bases from V and 4 bases from J, with 13 bases in between. This CDR3 spans 12 amino acids. Germline CDR1 MNHNS, CDR2 SASEGT. These data come from a study of graft-versus-host responses after intestinal transplantation. Assay: immunoSEQ multiplex PCR; the TCRdb copy retains only in-frame clones and omits some. Of about 130,000 clones in the sample, 85% to 95% are singletons; the top ten hold roughly 0.19%. The source was unstimulated CD4+ T cells sorted from spleen or lymph node cells, collected before intestinal transplant. The rearrangement links TRBV6-1 to TRBJ1-2; D might be TRBD1 (5 bases). The clonotype originates from a human donor who received an intestinal transplant. The CDR3 sequence: CATIGDGYGYTF. Here the CDR3 DNA reads TGTGCCACCATAGGGGATGGCTATGGCTACACCTTC.